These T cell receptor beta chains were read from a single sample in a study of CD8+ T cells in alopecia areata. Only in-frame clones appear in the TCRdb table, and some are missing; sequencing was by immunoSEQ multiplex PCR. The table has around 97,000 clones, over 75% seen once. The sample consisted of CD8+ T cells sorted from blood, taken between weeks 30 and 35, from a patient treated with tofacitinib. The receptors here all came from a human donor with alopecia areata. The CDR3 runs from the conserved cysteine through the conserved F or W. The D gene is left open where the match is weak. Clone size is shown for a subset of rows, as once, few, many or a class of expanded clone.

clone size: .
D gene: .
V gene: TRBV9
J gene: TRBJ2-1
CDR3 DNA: TGTGCCAGCAGCCCAGGAGTGGGAGCAGGTGGGAATGAGCAGTTCTTC
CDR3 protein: CASSPGVGAGGNEQFF

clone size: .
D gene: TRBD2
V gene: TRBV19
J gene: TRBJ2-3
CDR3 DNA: TGTGCCAGTAGTATCCTAAGGACTAGCGGGGGGAGAGATACGCAGTATTTT
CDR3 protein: CASSILRTSGGRDTQYF

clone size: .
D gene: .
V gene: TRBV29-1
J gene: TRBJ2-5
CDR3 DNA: TGCAGCGTTGAACTCTCGTACCAAGAGACCCAGTACTTC
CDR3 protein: CSVELSYQETQYF

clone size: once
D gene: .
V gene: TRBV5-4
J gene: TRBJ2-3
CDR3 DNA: TGTGCCAGCAGCTTGGCCCCGGGGGGCACAGATACGCAGTATTTT
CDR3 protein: CASSLAPGGTDTQYF

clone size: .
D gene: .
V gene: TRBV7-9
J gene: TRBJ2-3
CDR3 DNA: TGTGCCAGCAGCTTAGATCCAGGAAGGGGGACAGATACGCAGTATTTT
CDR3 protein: CASSLDPGRGTDTQYF

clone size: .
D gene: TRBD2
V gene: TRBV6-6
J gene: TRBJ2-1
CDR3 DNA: TGTGCCAGCATAGACGGGGGGGATTCCAATGAGCAGTTCTTC
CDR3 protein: CASIDGGDSNEQFF

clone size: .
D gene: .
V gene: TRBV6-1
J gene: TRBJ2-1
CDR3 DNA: TGTGCCAGCAGACCCAATCCGCTTTTAGTCGATGAGCAGTTCTTC
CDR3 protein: CASRPNPLLVDEQFF

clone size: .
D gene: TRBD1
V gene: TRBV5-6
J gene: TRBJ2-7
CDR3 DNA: TGTGCCAGCAGCCCAGGAGGCCGTGGAGGACAGGCGGGCTACGAGCAGTACTTC
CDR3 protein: CASSPGGRGGQAGYEQYF

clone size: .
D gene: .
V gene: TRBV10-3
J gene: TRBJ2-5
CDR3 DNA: TGTGCCATCAGTGACTCTCAGGGTTTGAAGACCCAGTACTTC
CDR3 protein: CAISDSQGLKTQYF

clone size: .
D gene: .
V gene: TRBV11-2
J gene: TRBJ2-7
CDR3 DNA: TGTGCCAGCAGTTACTTACAGGGCTACGAGCAGTACTTC
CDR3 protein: CASSYLQGYEQYF

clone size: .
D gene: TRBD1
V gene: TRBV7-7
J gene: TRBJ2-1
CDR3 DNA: TGTGCTAGCAGCCGGACAGGGGGCGGGAATTATGAGCAGTTCTTC
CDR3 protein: CASSRTGGGNYEQFF

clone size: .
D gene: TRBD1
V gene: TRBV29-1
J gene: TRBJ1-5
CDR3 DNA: TGCAGCGTTGTGCCTATGGGACAGGGGAGCAATCAGCCCCAGCATTTT
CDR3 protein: CSVVPMGQGSNQPQHF

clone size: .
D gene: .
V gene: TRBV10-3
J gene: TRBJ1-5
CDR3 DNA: TGTGCCATCAGTGAGGCCCAGATCAAACCCAGACATTTT
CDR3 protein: CAISEAQIKPRHF

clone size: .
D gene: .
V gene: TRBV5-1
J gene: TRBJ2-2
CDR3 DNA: TGCGCCAGCACAGACGCATCCGAAGTCGCGAACACCGGGGAGCTGTTTTTT
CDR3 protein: CASTDASEVANTGELFF

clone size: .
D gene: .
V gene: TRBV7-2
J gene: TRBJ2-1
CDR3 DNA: TGTGCCAGCAGCTTAAGTGTCAGGGTCGATGAGCAGTTCTTC
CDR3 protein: CASSLSVRVDEQFF

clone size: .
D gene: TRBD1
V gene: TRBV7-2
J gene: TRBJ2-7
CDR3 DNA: TGTGCCAGACAGCGACAGGGGTCCTACGAGCAGTACTTC
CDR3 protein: CARQRQGSYEQYF

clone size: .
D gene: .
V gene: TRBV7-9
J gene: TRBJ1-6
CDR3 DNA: TGTGCCAGCAGCCGGACGGATGGGAATTCACCCCTCCACTTT
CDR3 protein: CASSRTDGNSPLHF

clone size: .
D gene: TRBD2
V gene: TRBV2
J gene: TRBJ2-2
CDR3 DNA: TGTGCCAGCAGTGATAGGACTAGCGGAGGGGAGCTGTTTTTT
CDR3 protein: CASSDRTSGGELFF

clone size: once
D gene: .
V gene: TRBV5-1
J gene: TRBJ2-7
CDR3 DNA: TGCGCCAGCTCGGACGGCAACTACGAGCAGTACTTC
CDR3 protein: CASSDGNYEQYF

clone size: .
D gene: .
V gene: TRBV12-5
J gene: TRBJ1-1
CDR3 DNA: TGTGCTAGTGGTTTGGGCCGCCTGCACACTGAAGCTTTCTTT
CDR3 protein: CASGLGRLHTEAFF

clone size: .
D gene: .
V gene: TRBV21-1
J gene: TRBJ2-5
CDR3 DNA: TGTGCCAGCAGCAAAGTTTGGCCAGGGAGGGAGACCCAGTACTTC
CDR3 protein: CASSKVWPGRETQYF

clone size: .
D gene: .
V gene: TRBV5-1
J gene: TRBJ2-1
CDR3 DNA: TGCGCCAGCAGCTTGATGACTGACGCCAATGCGCAGTTCTTC
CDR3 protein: CASSLMTDANAQFF

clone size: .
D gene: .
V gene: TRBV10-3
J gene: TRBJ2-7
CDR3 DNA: TGTGCCATCAGTGTAGACAGAGATTTGAGCGAGCAGTACTTC
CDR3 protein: CAISVDRDLSEQYF

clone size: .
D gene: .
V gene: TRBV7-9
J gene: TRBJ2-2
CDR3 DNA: TGTGCCAGCAGCGCGACCACCGGGGAGCTGTTTTTT
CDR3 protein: CASSATTGELFF

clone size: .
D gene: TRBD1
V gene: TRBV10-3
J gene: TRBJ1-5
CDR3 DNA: TGTGCCATCAGCGCAGGGGGCGTAGAGCCCCAGCATTTT
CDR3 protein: CAISAGGVEPQHF

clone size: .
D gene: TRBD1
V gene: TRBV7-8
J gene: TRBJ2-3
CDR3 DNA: TGTGCCAGCAGCTTAGCGACAGGGCAAAGCACAGATACGCAGTATTTT
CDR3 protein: CASSLATGQSTDTQYF

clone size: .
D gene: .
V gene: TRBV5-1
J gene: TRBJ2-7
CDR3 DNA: TGCGCCAGCAGCTTGGTTTTGTACGAGCAGTACTTC
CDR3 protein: CASSLVLYEQYF

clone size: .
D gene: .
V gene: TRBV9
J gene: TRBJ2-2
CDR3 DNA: TGTGCCAGCAGCGTACCCGGGGAGCTGTTTTTT
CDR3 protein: CASSVPGELFF

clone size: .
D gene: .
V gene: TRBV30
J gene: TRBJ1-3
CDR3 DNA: TGTGCCTGGACCGGGGACATCTCTGGAAACACCATATATTTT
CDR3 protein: CAWTGDISGNTIYF

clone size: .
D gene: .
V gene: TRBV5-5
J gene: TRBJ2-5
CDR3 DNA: TGTGCCAGCAGCTTGGGCCAGAAACAAGAGACCCAGTACTTC
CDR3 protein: CASSLGQKQETQYF

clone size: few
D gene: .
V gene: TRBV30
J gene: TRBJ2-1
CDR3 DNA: TGTGCCTGGAGTTATGAAGGCTCGGACAATGAGCAGTTCTTC
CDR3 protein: CAWSYEGSDNEQFF

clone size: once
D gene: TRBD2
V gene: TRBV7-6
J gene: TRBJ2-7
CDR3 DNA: TGTGCCAGCAGCGTCGGGACTAGCGGGACCACCGAGCAGTACTTC
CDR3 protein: CASSVGTSGTTEQYF

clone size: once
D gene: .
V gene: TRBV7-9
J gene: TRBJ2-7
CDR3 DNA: TGTGCCAGCAGCTTAGTCAGGAGCGGATCTTTCGAGCAGTACTTC
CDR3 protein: CASSLVRSGSFEQYF

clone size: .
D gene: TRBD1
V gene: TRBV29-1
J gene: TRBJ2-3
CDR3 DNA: TGCAGCGTTACCGGGACAGGGCGCTTAGATACGCAGTATTTT
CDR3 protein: CSVTGTGRLDTQYF